One and the same sample provided the 3 T cell receptor beta chains below, sequenced in a study of blood T cell repertoires in COVID-19. Sequencing used immunoSEQ multiplex PCR; TCRdb keeps in-frame clones, though not all of them. The sample consists of around 230,000 clones, 75% to 90% of them appearing once. Source material: peripheral blood. These receptors came from a woman in her sixties or seventies with active or convalescent COVID-19.

This clone was found once. The chain uses TRBV30 and TRBJ2-1, with 8 nucleotides matching TRBD2. There are 14 residues in the CDR3. Trimming at V came to 5 bases and at J to 8 bases, leaving 11 bases not matched to a gene. Germline V gene sequence: CDR1 GTSNPN, CDR2 SVGIG (reference sequence). The CDR3 here is CAWALAGGGDEQFF. The CDR3 region has the DNA TGTGCCTGGGCCCTGGCGGGGGGAGGCGATGAGCAGTTCTTC.

This clone was detected only a few times. The chain joins TRBV27 to TRBJ1-1, with D possibly TRBD1 on 6 matching bases. CDR1 is MNHEY and CDR2 is SMNVEV in the germline V gene (reference sequence). The CDR3 runs to 17 residues. Trimming took 6 bases from V and 3 from J, leaving 23 bases between them. The DNA for the CDR3 is TGTGCCAGCAGAAGTTTGACCAGGGGTAAGTTCCACACTGAAGCTTTCTTT. This sequence encodes CASRSLTRGKFHTEAFF.

This clone is a singleton in its sample. This rearrangement joins TRBV27 to TRBJ2-2, with D perhaps matching TRBD2 (5 bases). The germline V and J ends were trimmed by 5 bases and 2 bases, with 6 bases remaining between them. The CDR3 extends over 13 amino acids. In germline, CDR1 is MNHEY, CDR2 SMNVEV (reference sequence). The CDR3: CASSRTNTGELFF. The DNA for the CDR3 is TGTGCCAGCAGTCGGACTAACACCGGGGAGCTGTTTTTT.